One T cell receptor beta chain is described in this entry. The data derive from a study of T cell responses to AZD1222 COVID-19 vaccine. Timing groups of about 4 and about 12 weeks for second doses were pooled. Trimming stripped 6 bases from V and 3 bases from J, with 15 bases between. Germline-derived CDR1 and CDR2 are MNHEY and SVGAGI. This CDR3 has 15 residues. The assay was immunoSEQ multiplex PCR, and TCRdb's table has in-frame clones only and misses some. The sample includes roughly 120,000 clones, roughly nine tenths of them seen just once. The chain uses TRBV6-5 and TRBJ2-1, with D possibly TRBD2 on 6 matching bases. The specimen comprised peripheral blood, sampled 28 days after the second AZD1222 dose. The receptor was derived from an adult who received the AZD1222 COVID-19 vaccine. CDR3 coding DNA: TGTGCCAGCAGCCCAGCGGGTCTCAACTACAATGAGCAGTTCTTC. Its translation: CASSPAGLNYNEQFF.